This T cell receptor beta chain came from a study of beta chain features in type 1 diabetes. As every portion of the isolated RNA was reverse transcribed, the sequencing read expressed TCRB transcripts. Produced via immunoSEQ multiplex PCR; TCRdb's table is partial and in-frame only. The sample contains about 300,000 clones, around an eighth of which appear only once. This clone was picked up a small number of times. Its antigen is as yet unknown. Researchers reported sorting CD4+ naive, central memory, regulatory and stem cell-like memory cells via CD45RO/CCR7/CD25/CD127/CD95/CD27. Whole-study findings and limits: For Type 1 diabetes patients, all four CD4+ subsets carried TCRB CDR3s that were moderately but significantly shorter. Because the template was cDNA, high-expressing cells might be over-represented.

The CDR3 runs 13 residues. In germline, CDR1 is SQVTM, CDR2 ANQGSEA. Trimming removed 7 bases from V and 0 bases from J, with 12 bases in between. The sequence was obtained from a woman between 18 and 30 years old with type 1 diabetes. The V call is TRBV29-1, the J call TRBJ1-1; D is perhaps TRBD1 (5 bases). The sequenced sample consisted of naive CD4+ T cells from blood. The CDR3: CSALTDMNTEAFF. In DNA, the CDR3 is TGCAGCGCCCTGACAGACATGAACACTGAAGCTTTCTTT.